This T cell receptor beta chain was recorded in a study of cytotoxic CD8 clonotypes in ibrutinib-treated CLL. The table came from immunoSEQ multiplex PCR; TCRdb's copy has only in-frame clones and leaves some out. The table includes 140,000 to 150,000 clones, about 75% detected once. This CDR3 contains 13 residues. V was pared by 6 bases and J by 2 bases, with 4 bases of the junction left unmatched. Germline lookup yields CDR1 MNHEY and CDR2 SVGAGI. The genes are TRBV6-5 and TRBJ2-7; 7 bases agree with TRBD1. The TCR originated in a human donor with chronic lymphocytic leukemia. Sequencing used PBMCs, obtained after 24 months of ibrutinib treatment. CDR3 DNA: TGTGCCAGCAGCAACAGGGGCCCCTACGAGCAGTACTTC. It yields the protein CASSNRGPYEQYF.